A single sample gave rise to the 15 T cell receptor beta chains below, sequenced in a study of blood T cell repertoires in COVID-19. Repertoires were generated with immunoSEQ multiplex PCR, while TCRdb's copy carries only in-frame clones and drops some. Of tens of thousands of clones listed, roughly 88% are singletons. The sample taken for sequencing was peripheral blood. The receptors shown here come from a man aged 45-60 years with active COVID-19.

CDR3 amino acids: CASSVVAGPTYGYTF. CDR3 bases: TGTGCCAGCAGCGTAGTGGCAGGGCCCACCTATGGCTACACCTTC. V gene TRBV9 combines with J gene TRBJ1-2; D may be TRBD1 (5 bases). V lost 0 bases to trimming and J lost 4 bases, with 13 bases between them. The germline V gene encodes CDR1 SGDLS and CDR2 YYNGEE. The CDR3 is 15 amino acids.

The CDR3 region is CASSFSLPGGNEQFF. CDR3 nucleotides: TGTGCCAGCAGCTTTAGTCTTCCGGGAGGGAATGAGCAGTTCTTC. The chain is built from TRBV7-9 and TRBJ2-1; TRBD2 aligns across 8 bases. The CDR3 is 15 amino acids. The V gene end was trimmed by 3 bases and the J gene end by 7 bases; junction bases not matched to a gene: 8. Looked up from germline, CDR1 is SEHNR and CDR2 is FQNEAQ (reference sequence).

The chain employs TRBV19 and TRBJ2-7, with D maybe TRBD1 (6 bases). Germline CDR1 is LNHDA and CDR2 is SQIVND (reference sequence). CDR3 length equals 14 residues. V was shortened by 3 bases and J by 3 bases, with 12 bases between the two germline ends. CDR3 in amino acids: CASSMGDRRYEQYF. CDR3 DNA sequence: TGTGCCAGTAGTATGGGTGACAGGCGCTACGAGCAGTACTTC.

The chain has TRBV15 and TRBJ1-1, with D possibly TRBD1 on 6 matching bases. The CDR3 is 14 amino acids. CDR1 is LNHNV, CDR2 YYDKDF, per germline (reference sequence). V lost 1 base, J lost 10 bases, and 16 bases lay in between. DNA for the CDR3: TGTGCCACCAGCAGAGCCCCCGACAGGAAGTTAGCTTTCTTT. It yields the protein CATSRAPDRKLAFF.

V is TRBV30 and J is TRBJ1-5; D gene unclear. The V and J ends lost 4 bases and 5 bases respectively, with 15 bases between them. Germline CDR1 reads GTSNPN; CDR2 reads SVGIG (reference sequence). The CDR3 consists of 14 residues. The CDR3 loop reads CAWKKKQPHQPQHF. The CDR3 DNA reads TGTGCCTGGAAAAAGAAACAGCCTCATCAGCCCCAGCATTTT. Using reference TRBV30 and TRBJ1-5 for the parts outside the CDR3, the full variable domain is SQTIHQWPATLVQPVGSPLSLECTVEGTSNPNLYWYRQAAGRGLQLLFYSVGIGQISSEVPQNLSASRPQDRQFILSSKKLLLSDSGFYLCAWKKKQPHQPQHFGDGTRLSIL.

CDR3: CASSLRGRYGYTF. CDR3 in DNA: TGTGCCAGCAGCTTAAGGGGCCGCTATGGCTACACCTTC. The V and J genes are TRBV5-4 and TRBJ1-2; maybe TRBD1 (5 bases). Trimming removed 2 bases from V and 4 bases from J, with 9 bases in between. Germline assignment: CDR1 SGHNT and CDR2 YYREEE (reference sequence). The CDR3 consists of 13 residues.

This clone has only one observation. The rearrangement uses TRBV28 and TRBJ2-7; 11 bases are a match to TRBD2. The CDR3 is 15 amino acids. Germline assignment: CDR1 MDHEN and CDR2 SYDVKM. J lost 4 bases, V lost 6 bases, and 8 bases had no gene match. Here the CDR3 DNA reads TGTGCCAGCAGCGTAAGATCTAGCGGGGGGTACGAGCAGTACTTC. It encodes CASSVRSSGGYEQYF.

The CDR3 loop reads CASSFGDMNTEAFF. DNA of the CDR3: TGTGCCAGCAGTTTCGGGGATATGAACACTGAAGCTTTCTTT. V usage is TRBV28 and J usage is TRBJ1-1; D uncertain. This CDR3 is built from 14 residues. Germline V gene sequence: CDR1 MDHEN, CDR2 SYDVKM. V lost 3 bases, J lost 0 bases, and 8 bases lay in between.

The chain combines TRBV27 with TRBJ2-1; the D gene is possibly TRBD1 (6 bases). Germline V lookup: CDR1 MNHEY, CDR2 SMNVEV (reference sequence). V shed 2 bases and J shed 8 bases, with 13 bases lying between them. There are 14 residues in the CDR3. The CDR3 loop reads CASSLGQGKHEQFF. CDR3 nucleotide sequence: TGTGCCAGCAGTTTAGGGCAGGGGAAGCATGAGCAGTTCTTC.

This chain links TRBV11-2 with TRBJ2-5; weak D call: TRBD1 (5 bases). Deletions cut 1 base from V and 4 bases from J, with 13 bases between. Germline V gene data show CDR1 as SGHAT and CDR2 as FQNNGV. This CDR3 is built from 15 residues. CDR3 DNA: TGTGCCAGCAGCTTAGGGCCGACAGAGTTAGAGACCCAGTACTTC. It is translated as CASSLGPTELETQYF.

The chain carries TRBV13 and TRBJ2-7; D gene ambiguous. Germline assignment: CDR1 PRHDT and CDR2 FYEKMQ (reference sequence). The CDR3 consists of 13 residues. Trimming removed 3 bases from V and 3 bases from J, with 9 bases in between. Here the CDR3 reads CASSLGRNYEQYF. The CDR3 DNA follows: TGTGCCAGCAGCTTGGGCAGGAACTACGAGCAGTACTTC.

This clone was counted between two and nine times. The J gene is TRBJ2-7, the V gene TRBV4-1; 11 bases align to TRBD2. V was clipped by 1 base and J by 4 bases; unmatched bases: 6. This CDR3 has 16 amino acids. CDR1 MGHRA and CDR2 YSYEKL come from the germline V gene. The CDR3 sequence is CASSQGTSGLRYEQYF. DNA of the CDR3: TGCGCCAGCAGCCAAGGGACTAGCGGGTTACGGTACGAGCAGTACTTC.

V is TRBV5-1 and J is TRBJ1-5; no definite D call. Per the germline V gene, CDR1 is SGHRS and CDR2 is YFSETQ. Deletions cut 4 bases from V and 2 bases from J, with 16 bases between. CDR3 length equals 16 residues. The CDR3 DNA reads TGCGCCAGCAGCCCTGGATGGGGAGAGGGCAATCAGCCCCAGCATTTT. It encodes CASSPGWGEGNQPQHF.

The V and J genes are TRBV9 and TRBJ1-1, with D possibly matching TRBD1 (5 bases). Trimming stripped 1 base from V and 1 base from J, with 14 bases between. Germline values: CDR1 SGDLS, CDR2 YYNGEE. CDR3 length: 16 residues. The CDR3 DNA is TGTGCCAGCAGCGTATTAGGAGGGACCGGGAACACTGAAGCTTTCTTT. Translated: CASSVLGGTGNTEAFF.

This clone is a singleton in its sample. A read error may produce the germline difference seen at one junction end. The rearrangement uses TRBV28 and TRBJ1-1; 7 bases agree with TRBD1. This CDR3 region has 15 residues. Germline assignment: CDR1 MDHEN and CDR2 SYDVKM. CDR3 sequence (DNA): TGTGCCAGCAGTTTAGAGGGGGCGGTGAAGACTGAAGCTTTCTTT. Translation: CASSLEGAVKTEAFF.